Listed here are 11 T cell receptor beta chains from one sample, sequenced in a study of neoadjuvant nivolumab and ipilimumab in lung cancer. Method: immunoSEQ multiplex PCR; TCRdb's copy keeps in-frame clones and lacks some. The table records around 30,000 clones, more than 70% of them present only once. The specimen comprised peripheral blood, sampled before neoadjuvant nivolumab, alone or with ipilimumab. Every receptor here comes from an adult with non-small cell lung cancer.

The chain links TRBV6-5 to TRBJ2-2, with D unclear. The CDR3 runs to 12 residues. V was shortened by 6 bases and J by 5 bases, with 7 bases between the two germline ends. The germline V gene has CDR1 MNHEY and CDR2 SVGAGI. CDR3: CASRTRTGELFF. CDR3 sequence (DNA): TGTGCCAGCAGAACACGTACCGGGGAGCTGTTTTTT.

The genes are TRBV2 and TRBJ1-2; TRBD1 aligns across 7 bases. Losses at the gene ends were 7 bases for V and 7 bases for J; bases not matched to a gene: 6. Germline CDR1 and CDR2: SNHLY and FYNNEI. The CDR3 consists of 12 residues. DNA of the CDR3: TGTGCCAGCACCGAGGACAGGCCTGGCTACACCTTC. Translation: CASTEDRPGYTF.

CDR3 coding DNA: TGTGCCAGCAGTTTTACAGGGGCCAATGGCTACACCTTC. It encodes CASSFTGANGYTF. V is TRBV6-5 and J is TRBJ1-2; 7 bases match TRBD1. The CDR3 extends over 13 amino acids. V lost 4 bases to trimming and J lost 6 bases; unmatched junction nucleotides: 5. Germline V gives CDR1 MNHEY, CDR2 SVGAGI.

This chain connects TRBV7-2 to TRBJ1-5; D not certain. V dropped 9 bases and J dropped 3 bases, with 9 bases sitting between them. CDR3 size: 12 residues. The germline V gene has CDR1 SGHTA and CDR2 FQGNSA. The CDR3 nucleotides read TGTGCCAGTGGCACGCTCAATCAGCCCCAGCATTTT. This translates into CASGTLNQPQHF.

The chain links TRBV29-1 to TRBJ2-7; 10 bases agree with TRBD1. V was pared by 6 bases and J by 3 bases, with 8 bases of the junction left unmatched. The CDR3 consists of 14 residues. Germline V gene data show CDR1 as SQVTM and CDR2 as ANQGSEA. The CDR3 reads CSVGTGVTIYEQYF. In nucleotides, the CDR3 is TGCAGCGTGGGGACAGGGGTTACTATCTACGAGCAGTACTTC.

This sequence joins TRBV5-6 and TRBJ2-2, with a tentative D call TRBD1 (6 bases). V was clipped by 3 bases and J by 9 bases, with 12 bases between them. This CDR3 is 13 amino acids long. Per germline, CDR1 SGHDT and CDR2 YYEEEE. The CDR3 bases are TGTGCCAGCAGCTGGGGGCTTCCCCGGGAGCTGTTTTTT. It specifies CASSWGLPRELFF. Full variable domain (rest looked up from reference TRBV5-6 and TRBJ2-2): DAGVTQSPTHLIKTRGQQVTLRCSPKSGHDTVSWYQQALGQGPQFIFQYYEEEERQRGNFPDRFSGHQFPNYSSELNVNALLLGDSALYLCASSWGLPRELFFGEGSRLTVL.

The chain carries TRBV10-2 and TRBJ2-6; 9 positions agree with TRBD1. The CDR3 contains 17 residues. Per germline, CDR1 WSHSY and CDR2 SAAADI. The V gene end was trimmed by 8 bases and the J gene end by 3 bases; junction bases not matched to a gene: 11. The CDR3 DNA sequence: TGCGCCAGCGAAGGGTGGGACAGGGTTTTTGGGGCCAACGTCCTGACTTTC. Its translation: CASEGWDRVFGANVLTF.

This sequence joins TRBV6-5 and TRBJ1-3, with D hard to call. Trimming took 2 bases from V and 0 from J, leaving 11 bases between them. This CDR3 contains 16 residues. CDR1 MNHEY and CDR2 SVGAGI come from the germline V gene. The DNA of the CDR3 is TGTGCCAGCAGTTACCTGCAAAGTAGCTCTGGAAACACCATATATTTT. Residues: CASSYLQSSSGNTIYF.

CDR3 residues: CASSHPDRNTEAFF. The CDR3 DNA sequence: TGTGCCAGCAGCCACCCCGACAGAAACACTGAAGCTTTCTTT. The V and J genes are TRBV6-1 and TRBJ1-1; tentative D call: TRBD1 (5 bases). The CDR3 has 14 residues. Trimming pared 6 bases from V and 2 bases from J, leaving 13 bases between. Germline V gives CDR1 MNHNS, CDR2 SASEGT.

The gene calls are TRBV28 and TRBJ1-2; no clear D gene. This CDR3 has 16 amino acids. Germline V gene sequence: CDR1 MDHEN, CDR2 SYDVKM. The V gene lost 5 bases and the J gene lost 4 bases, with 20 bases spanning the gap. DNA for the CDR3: TGTGCCAGCAGTCCAATCGGGCAAGGCTCATCCTATGGCTACACCTTC. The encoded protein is CASSPIGQGSSYGYTF.

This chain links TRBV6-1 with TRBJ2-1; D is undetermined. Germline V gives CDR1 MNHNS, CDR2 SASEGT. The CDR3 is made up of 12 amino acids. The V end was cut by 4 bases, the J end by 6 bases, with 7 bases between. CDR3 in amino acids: CASSGPSNEQFF. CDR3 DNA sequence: TGTGCCAGCAGTGGGCCTAGCAATGAGCAGTTCTTC.